The 9 T cell receptor beta chains listed next were all sequenced from one sample in a study of blood T cell repertoires in COVID-19. Clones were read by immunoSEQ multiplex PCR, and TCRdb kept only the in-frame ones, dropping some. The sample lists under 300,000 clones; 84% were seen once. The sequenced sample was peripheral blood. These receptors were obtained from a woman aged 40 to 50 who had recovered from COVID-19.

This CDR3 is CASSISQNYGYTF. In nucleotides, the CDR3 is TGTGCCAGTAGTATATCACAAAACTATGGCTACACCTTC. The chain recombines TRBV19 with TRBJ1-2; D remains ambiguous. Germline V gene data show CDR1 as LNHDA and CDR2 as SQIVND (reference sequence). The CDR3 runs to 13 residues. V gave up 2 bases and J gave up 2 bases, with 6 bases separating them.

Notes on this clone: Distinct nucleotide sequences in the sample also encode this CDR3. CDR3 protein: CASSFTANYGYTF. CDR3 nucleotides: TGTGCCAGCAGTTTCACTGCTAACTATGGCTACACCTTC. This chain connects TRBV5-6 to TRBJ1-2; D gene unclear. Germline V gene lookup returns CDR1 SGHDT and CDR2 YYEEEE. CDR3 length: 13 amino acids. V lost 5 bases and J 0 bases, leaving 8 bases between the germline ends.

The chain is built from TRBV7-6 and TRBJ2-6, with 8 bases aligning to TRBD1. Per germline, CDR1 SGHVS and CDR2 FNYEAQ. The junction had 2 bases not matched to a gene; V was cut back by 1 base and J by 0 bases. The CDR3 contains 17 residues. DNA for the CDR3: TGTGCCAGCAGCTTAGGGACAGGGAGCTCTGGGGCCAACGTCCTGACTTTC. It specifies CASSLGTGSSGANVLTF.

The chain carries TRBV9 and TRBJ2-7; no definite D call. Germline V lookup: CDR1 SGDLS, CDR2 YYNGEE. The V and J ends lost 3 bases and 0 bases respectively, with 13 bases between them. This CDR3 spans 15 amino acids. CDR3 DNA sequence: TGTGCCAGCAGCGCCGACTCGTCCCCCTCCTACGAGCAGTACTTC. It codes for CASSADSSPSYEQYF.

The chain uses TRBV5-1 and TRBJ2-2; TRBD1 agrees at 10 bases. The CDR3 extends over 13 amino acids. Trimming took 5 bases from V and 5 from J; bases not matched to a gene: 0. The germline V gene encodes CDR1 SGHRS and CDR2 YFSETQ. In nucleotides, the CDR3 is TGCGCCAGCAGGGGACAGGGGACCGGGGAGCTGTTTTTT. It encodes CASRGQGTGELFF.

This chain uses TRBV29-1 with TRBJ1-2; 8 positions agree with TRBD1. V was clipped by 6 bases and J by 8 bases; unmatched bases: 11. The CDR3 has 13 amino acids. CDR1 and CDR2 (germline): SQVTM, ANQGSEA. The CDR3: CSVTPTGGGGYTF. In DNA form, the CDR3 reads TGCAGCGTCACACCAACAGGGGGAGGGGGCTACACCTTC.

The chain employs TRBV19 and TRBJ2-5; D gene unclear. Germline V lookup: CDR1 LNHDA, CDR2 SQIVND (reference sequence). CDR3 length: 11 amino acids. CDR3 residues: CATLYQETQYF. DNA of the CDR3: TGTGCGACTCTGTACCAAGAGACCCAGTACTTC.

As DNA, the CDR3 is TGTGCCACTAAAACCGGGACAGACTACGAGCAGTACTTC. Translated, it gives CATKTGTDYEQYF. The V call is TRBV24-1, the J call TRBJ2-7, with 7 bases that match TRBD1. Trimming cost V 10 bases and J 3 bases; bases outside gene matches: 8. The CDR3 length is 13 residues. Germline CDR1 is KGHDR and CDR2 is SFDVKD.

This clone was recorded a few times. The gene calls are TRBV19 and TRBJ1-5; maybe TRBD1 (5 bases). V lost 3 bases to trimming and J lost 6 bases, with 9 bases between them. Germline CDR1 is LNHDA and CDR2 is SQIVND (reference sequence). The CDR3 sequence is 13 residues long. The CDR3 loop is CASSIRAAQPQHF. In nucleotides, the CDR3 is TGTGCCAGTAGTATCAGGGCAGCTCAGCCCCAGCATTTT.